The clone carrying this T cell receptor (beta chain) was found a few times. The antigen is undetermined. The sample comes from a study of T cells in Graves' hyperthyroidism and ophthalmopathy. Findings and limits, study-wide: A 13 V-J signature model discriminated ophthalmopathy versus stable hyperthyroidism.

From RNA transcripts, TCR beta CDR3 regions were amplified. HTBI primers were the set used in a first-round RT-PCR of the TCR CDR3. MiXCR, run by TCRdb on the multiplex PCR reads, gives a single entry per CDR3 protein. The sample contains about 640,000 distinct CDR3 sequences, less than 25% of which appear only once. Uncontrolled infection, other autoimmune disease, pregnancy or lactation led to exclusion. Clinical symptoms, serum thyroxine, TRAb, thyroid ultrasound and orbital computed tomography established diagnosis. This sequence originates from a man aged 25 to 45 with Graves' ophthalmopathy. Material for sequencing was blood.

Written as DNA, the CDR3 is TGTGCTAGTGGTTTGGTAGGGACTAGCGGGAGGATCAATGAGCAGTTCTTC. This encodes CASGLVGTSGRINEQFF. This chain connects TRBV12-5 to TRBJ2-1; 15 positions match TRBD2. The CDR3 is 17 amino acids. Germline trimming cut 0 bases from V and 6 bases from J; bases unmatched to any gene: 3. Germline V gene sequence: CDR1 LGHNT, CDR2 FRNRAP.